Below, 20 T cell receptor beta chains from the same sample are listed, as sequenced in a study of OX40 agonist ivuxolimab in advanced cancers. Sequencing used immunoSEQ multiplex PCR; TCRdb keeps in-frame clones, though not all of them. Of approximately 43,000 clones in the sample, around four fifths are singletons; the top ten hold roughly 2.5%. This material consisted of CD4+ or CD8+ T cells sorted from blood, taken in a trial of the OX40 agonist ivuxolimab. The receptor set was obtained from an adult with an advanced solid tumor such as melanoma, head and neck, liver or kidney cancer.

Only one count was recorded for this clone. The chain links TRBV25-1 to TRBJ1-4; the match to TRBD1 covers 9 bases. The CDR3 consists of 16 residues. Germline values: CDR1 MGHDK, CDR2 SYGVNS. The V segment lost 6 bases and the J segment 10 bases; nucleotides outside the gene matches: 15. CDR3: CASRAYLGQGRGKLFF. DNA for the CDR3: TGTGCCAGCAGAGCCTACCTTGGACAGGGGCGCGGAAAACTGTTTTTT.

The chain joins TRBV11-3 to TRBJ2-5, with D unresolved. The CDR3 is 13 residues long. The V end was cut by 2 bases, the J end by 4 bases, with 8 bases between. Germline CDR1 reads SGHNT; CDR2 reads YENEEA. The CDR3 reads CASSLTKLETQYF. CDR3 coding DNA: TGTGCCAGCAGCTTAACTAAACTAGAGACCCAGTACTTC. The full variable domain, completed using reference TRBV11-3 and TRBJ2-5, is EAGVVQSPRYKIIEKKQPVAFWCNPISGHNTLYWYLQNLGQGPELLIRYENEEAVDDSQLPKDRFSAERLKGVDSTLKIQPAELGDSAVYLCASSLTKLETQYFGPGTRLLVL.

The V and J genes are TRBV18 and TRBJ2-2; perhaps D is TRBD1 or TRBD2 (5 bases each). The CDR3 sequence is 15 residues long. Per germline, CDR1 KGHSH and CDR2 LQKENI. Trimming pared 4 bases from V and 0 bases from J, leaving 9 bases between. Here the CDR3 DNA reads TGTGCCAGCTCACTCGGGACCCCGAACACCGGGGAGCTGTTTTTT. Encoded protein: CASSLGTPNTGELFF.

Comment on this clone: The junction departs from germline at one end; a sequencing error may be responsible. The V call is TRBV7-7, the J call TRBJ2-3, with 8 bases matching TRBD2. CDR3 length: 15 residues. CDR1 is SSHAT, CDR2 FNYEAQ, per germline (reference sequence). DNA of the CDR3: TGTGCTAGCAGCTTAACTAGCGGTCTCACAGATACGCAGTATTTT. Translation gives CASSLTSGLTDTQYF.

The chain combines TRBV5-8 with TRBJ2-1; 8 bases map to TRBD2. Germline V CDR1 and CDR2: SGHTS, YDEGEE. V dropped 4 bases and J dropped 7; count of bases not matched to a gene: 10. This CDR3 is 15 amino acids long. CDR3 in amino acids: CASSPISGSGNEQFF. The DNA for the CDR3 is TGTGCCAGCAGCCCGATCAGCGGGAGCGGAAATGAGCAGTTCTTC.

The J gene is TRBJ1-5, the V gene TRBV2; D possibly corresponds to TRBD1 (6 bases). This CDR3 contains 14 residues. V dropped 5 bases and J dropped 6 bases, with 14 bases sitting between them. Germline V lookup: CDR1 SNHLY, CDR2 FYNNEI. The CDR3 sequence is CASSRGGGAQPQHF. The DNA for the CDR3 is TGTGCCAGCAGTAGAGGGGGGGGCGCTCAGCCCCAGCATTTT. Full variable domain (rest looked up from reference TRBV2 and TRBJ1-5): EPEVTQTPSHQVTQMGQEVILRCVPISNHLYFYWYRQILGQKVEFLVSFYNNEISEKSEIFDDQFSVERPDGSNFTLKIRSTKLEDSAMYFCASSRGGGAQPQHFGDGTRLSIL.

The chain links TRBV10-3 to TRBJ2-2, with D possibly matching TRBD2 (6 bases). Per the germline V gene, CDR1 is ENHRY and CDR2 is SYGVKD. Trimming left V 0 bases short and J 2 bases short, with 13 bases between. CDR3 length: 17 amino acids. CDR3 nucleotide sequence: TGTGCCATCAGTGAGTCGACGGGCGGGGCTAACACCGGGGAGCTGTTTTTT. It yields the protein CAISESTGGANTGELFF.

This clone came up once. The rearrangement uses TRBV14 and TRBJ2-7, with 9 positions matching TRBD2. The CDR3 sequence is 16 residues long. CDR1 and CDR2 (germline): SGHDN, FVKESK. J lost 4 bases, V lost 1 base, and 8 bases had no gene match. The CDR3 DNA reads as TGTGCCAGCAGCCAAGGTGGAGGGACTAGCATTTACGAGCAGTACTTC. This encodes CASSQGGGTSIYEQYF.

This clone was counted once. The V call is TRBV7-2, the J call TRBJ2-5, with D hard to call. The CDR3 sequence is 14 residues long. Germline V lookup: CDR1 SGHTA, CDR2 FQGNSA. The V and J ends lost 5 bases and 0 bases respectively, with 10 bases between them. The CDR3 loop is CASSRSANQETQYF. CDR3 DNA sequence: TGTGCCAGCAGCCGTTCGGCTAACCAAGAGACCCAGTACTTC.

The rearrangement links TRBV7-2 to TRBJ1-5; D not certain. V gave up 8 bases and J gave up 5 bases, with 7 bases separating them. Germline CDR1 and CDR2: SGHTA and FQGNSA. The CDR3 is made up of 11 amino acids. The CDR3 region is CASGRDQPQHF. DNA of the CDR3: TGTGCCAGCGGTAGGGATCAGCCCCAGCATTTT.

This clone showed up just a few times. V usage is TRBV27 and J usage is TRBJ2-7, with 9 bases that match TRBD1. V gave up 5 bases and J gave up 0 bases; unmatched junction bases: 8. The CDR3 totals 16 residues. Germline V gene data show CDR1 as MNHEY and CDR2 as SMNVEV (reference sequence). The CDR3 sequence is CASSPGTGRSSYEQYF. The CDR3 DNA sequence: TGTGCCAGCAGTCCCGGGACAGGGAGGAGCTCCTACGAGCAGTACTTC.

The chain carries TRBV4-2 and TRBJ1-4; D gene uncertain. V shed 0 bases and J shed 0 bases, with 8 bases lying between them. This CDR3 is built from 16 residues. CDR1 is LGHNA and CDR2 is YNFKEQ in the germline V gene. The CDR3 reads CASSQDVSPTNEKLFF. CDR3 coding DNA: TGTGCCAGCAGCCAAGATGTAAGCCCAACTAATGAAAAACTGTTTTTT.

The rearrangement uses TRBV6-5 and TRBJ1-2; no definite D call. The CDR3 sequence is 12 residues long. The germline V and J ends were trimmed by 2 bases and 8 bases, with 9 bases remaining between them. Germline CDR1 MNHEY, CDR2 SVGAGI. CDR3 sequence: CASSYGEEGYTF. The CDR3 nucleotides are TGTGCCAGCAGTTACGGAGAGGAGGGCTACACCTTC.

The V gene is TRBV7-9, the J gene TRBJ2-7; D remains ambiguous. There are 14 residues in the CDR3. Germline CDR1 reads SEHNR; CDR2 reads FQNEAQ (reference sequence). V lost 1 base to trimming and J lost 2 bases, with 9 bases between them. The CDR3 reads CASSLGAGPYEQYF. CDR3 bases: TGTGCCAGCAGCTTAGGTGCAGGTCCCTACGAGCAGTACTTC. The variable domain in full, with the rest retrieved from reference TRBV7-9 and TRBJ2-7, is DTGVSQNPRHKITKRGQNVTFRCDPISEHNRLYWYRQTLGQGPEFLTYFQNEAQLEKSRLLSDRFSAERPKGSFSTLEIQRTEQGDSAMYLCASSLGAGPYEQYFGPGTRLTVT.

This clone was counted once. V and J are TRBV11-3 and TRBJ1-2; D not certain. Germline V gene data show CDR1 as SGHNT and CDR2 as YENEEA. This CDR3 comprises 16 residues. V lost 3 bases and J 8 bases, leaving 22 bases between the germline ends. DNA of the CDR3: TGTGCCAGCAGCTTCGGAGATTGGCAGGCTCGGTCCGGCTACACCTTC. Protein sequence: CASSFGDWQARSGYTF.

The CDR3 here is CASSGDAGGNQPQHF. Written as DNA, the CDR3 is TGTGCCAGCAGTGGAGACGCCGGAGGCAATCAGCCCCAGCATTTT. This sequence joins TRBV2 and TRBJ1-5; D is uncertain. The CDR3 is made up of 15 amino acids. With 4 bases removed from V and 2 bases from J, the gap between germline ends came to 12 bases. CDR1 and CDR2 from the germline V gene are SNHLY and FYNNEI.

This clone was picked up one time. The chain combines TRBV19 with TRBJ2-5; 12 bases align to TRBD2. Trimming cost V 2 bases and J 2 bases; bases outside gene matches: 6. The CDR3 extends over 17 amino acids. The germline CDR1 and CDR2 sequences are LNHDA and SQIVND (reference sequence). CDR3 nucleotides: TGTGCCAGTAGTATATCCGGACTAGCGGGGCGGCAAGAGACCCAGTACTTC. This encodes CASSISGLAGRQETQYF.

V and J are TRBV7-6 and TRBJ2-5, with a possible D match to TRBD2 (6 bases). The CDR3 covers 16 residues. V lost 9 bases and J 4 bases, leaving 24 bases between the germline ends. Germline V lookup: CDR1 SGHVS, CDR2 FNYEAQ. CDR3 sequence (DNA): TGTGCCAGTGTGCGCGGAGTGGACTCCGGGAGAGAGACCCAGTACTTC. Translation: CASVRGVDSGRETQYF.

The rearrangement uses TRBV6-5 and TRBJ2-3, with TRBD1 identical over 7 bases. CDR3 length: 12 residues. V was pared by 2 bases and J by 13 bases, with 6 bases of the junction left unmatched. CDR1 MNHEY and CDR2 SVGAGI come from the germline V gene. The chain's CDR3 is CASSYRTGLEYF. CDR3 coding DNA: TGTGCCAGCAGTTACCGGACAGGATTAGAGTATTTT.

CDR3 DNA: TGTGCCGTCACAGGGGGGGATAGGAGATATGGCTACACCTTC. Translating it yields CAVTGGDRRYGYTF. This chain joins TRBV10-3 and TRBJ1-2; 8 bases are shared with TRBD1. The CDR3 consists of 14 residues. The V gene's germline CDR1 is ENHRY and CDR2 SYGVKD. Germline trimming cut 11 bases from V and 5 bases from J; bases unmatched to any gene: 13.